These 17 T cell receptor beta chains were all obtained from the same sample, sequenced in a study of neurological immune-mediated disorders. TCRdb fed the 5' RACE reads into MiXCR, producing one record per CDR3 protein. Of tens of thousands of distinct CDR3 sequences listed, approximately 10% were seen once; the top ten hold 6.6%. Sample: PBMCs. Every receptor here comes from a woman aged 25 to 39 with HTLV-1-associated myelopathy (HAM/TSP).

Note on this clonotype: It is unclear where the CDR3 begins or ends on the DNA, so no DNA is shown, and the CDR3 is as TCRdb lists it. The chain has TRBV5-1 and TRBJ1-1. Germline V gives CDR1 SGHRS, CDR2 YFSETQ. 18 amino acids form the CDR3, both terminal residues included. The CDR3 loop reads CASSFYICSAWSNTEAFF.

This clonotype came up many times. The CDR3 here is CASSPTSWGASQPQHF. CDR3 in DNA: TGTGCCAGCAGTCCCACCTCGTGGGGGGCTAGTCAGCCCCAGCATTTT. The chain couples TRBV28 to TRBJ1-5, with a tentative D call TRBD1 (6 bases). Trimming pared 5 bases from V and 6 bases from J, leaving 20 bases between. The CDR3 sequence is 16 residues long. Germline loops: CDR1 MDHEN, CDR2 SYDVKM.

This clonotype was found many times. The gene calls are TRBV20-1 and TRBJ1-5, with D perhaps TRBD1 (6 bases). The CDR3 covers 17 residues. The V end was cut by 5 bases, the J end by 0 bases, with 20 bases between. From germline, CDR1 is DFQATT and CDR2 SNEGSKA (reference sequence). This chain's CDR3 is CSARRVDRPNSNQPQHF. The CDR3 DNA reads as TGCAGTGCTCGCCGGGTAGACAGGCCAAATAGCAATCAGCCCCAGCATTTT.

The table lists this clonotype with many counts. The chain uses TRBV5-1 and TRBJ2-7, with 9 bases identical to TRBD1. Losses at the gene ends were 4 bases for V and 5 bases for J; bases not matched to a gene: 7. The CDR3 length is 14 residues. The V gene's germline CDR1 is SGHRS and CDR2 YFSETQ. The CDR3 spells CASSNGQGLDEQYF. DNA of the CDR3: TGCGCCAGCAGCAATGGACAGGGGTTAGACGAGCAGTACTTC.

This clonotype was seen at least ten times. The chain links TRBV7-9 to TRBJ2-3; D ambiguous. The V gene lost 5 bases and the J gene lost 6 bases, with 12 bases spanning the gap. This CDR3 spans 13 amino acids. CDR1 and CDR2 from the germline V gene are SEHNR and FQNEAQ (reference sequence). The chain's CDR3 is CASSPPWIDTQYF. The CDR3 coding sequence is TGTGCCAGCAGCCCCCCCTGGATCGATACGCAGTATTTT.

This clonotype was counted at least ten times. The chain recombines TRBV20-1 with TRBJ1-2; 7 bases are a match to TRBD1. Germline CDR1 reads DFQATT; CDR2 reads SNEGSKA (reference sequence). This CDR3 comprises 15 residues. Trimming at V came to 4 bases and at J to 4 bases, leaving 12 bases not matched to a gene. In DNA, the CDR3 is TGCAGTGCTACGACCCGACAGGGAACATTCTATGGCTACACCTTC. Translation gives CSATTRQGTFYGYTF.

This clonotype was detected ten times or more. The J gene is TRBJ2-1, the V gene TRBV20-1; D is perhaps TRBD2 (7 bases). Per the germline V gene, CDR1 is DFQATT and CDR2 is SNEGSKA (reference sequence). The CDR3 is 15 residues long. V was pared by 2 bases and J by 3 bases, with 14 bases between. CDR3: CSARLRGALYNEQFF. DNA of the CDR3: TGCAGTGCTAGACTTCGGGGGGCTCTCTACAATGAGCAGTTCTTC.

In its sample, this clonotype was seen many times. The rearrangement links TRBV11-2 to TRBJ2-1; 8 bases fit TRBD2. CDR1 is SGHAT, CDR2 FQNNGV, per germline. Trimming cost V 1 base and J 9 bases; bases outside gene matches: 8. The CDR3 loop spans 15 amino acids. The CDR3 sequence is CASSLVGSRGVEQFF. The CDR3 bases are TGTGCCAGCAGCTTAGTCGGGTCGCGGGGGGTTGAGCAGTTCTTC.

In its sample, this clonotype was seen many times. The V gene is TRBV20-1, the J gene TRBJ1-1, with D hard to call. This CDR3 is 13 amino acids long. CDR1 and CDR2 from the germline V gene are DFQATT and SNEGSKA (reference sequence). V was pared by 0 bases and J by 10 bases, with 15 bases between. CDR3: CSARDQTAPGAFF. CDR3 bases: TGCAGTGCTAGAGATCAAACGGCCCCGGGAGCTTTCTTT.

This clonotype occurred many times. The chain recombines TRBV4-2 with TRBJ2-5, with TRBD2 matching over 9 bases. Germline V gene data show CDR1 as LGHNA and CDR2 as YNFKEQ. V was pared by 1 base and J by 2 bases, with 5 bases of the junction left unmatched. The CDR3 is 16 amino acids. The CDR3 sequence: CASSQASGGTQETQYF. The CDR3 DNA sequence: TGTGCCAGCAGCCAAGCGAGCGGGGGGACACAAGAGACCCAGTACTTC.

In its sample, this clonotype was seen many times. The CDR3 loop is CASVPSRVIQPQHF. CDR3 bases: TGTGCCAGCGTCCCCTCCAGGGTTATTCAGCCCCAGCATTTT. This sequence joins TRBV6-1 and TRBJ1-5; tentatively, D is TRBD1 (5 bases). The V gene lost 8 bases and the J gene lost 6 bases, with 17 bases spanning the gap. The CDR3 runs 14 residues. Germline V gives CDR1 MNHNS, CDR2 SASEGT.

This clonotype appeared many times. The chain has TRBV5-1 and TRBJ1-1, with D maybe TRBD1 (6 bases). Deletions cut 4 bases from V and 5 bases from J, with 15 bases between. The CDR3 is 14 residues long. The germline V gene encodes CDR1 SGHRS and CDR2 YFSETQ. The CDR3, as DNA: TGCGCCAGCAGCGTACAACCAGGGGTGACTGAAGCTTTCTTT. This codes for CASSVQPGVTEAFF.

This clonotype appeared many times. The rearrangement links TRBV5-1 to TRBJ1-1, with unresolved D. Trimming removed 0 bases at V and 4 bases at J, with 7 bases between. The CDR3 consists of 13 residues. Germline CDR1 reads SGHRS; CDR2 reads YFSETQ. CDR3 sequence reads: CASSLVESTEAFF. Here the CDR3 DNA reads TGCGCCAGCAGCTTGGTCGAGAGCACTGAAGCTTTCTTT.

The rearrangement uses TRBV5-1 and TRBJ2-2; 8 bases match TRBD2. This CDR3 spans 16 amino acids. Per the germline V gene, CDR1 is SGHRS and CDR2 is YFSETQ. J lost 0 bases, V lost 3 bases, and 4 bases had no gene match. CDR3 DNA: TGCGCCAGCAGCTGGGGACTAGAGGCGAACACCGGGGAGCTGTTTTTT. Translating gives CASSWGLEANTGELFF.

This clonotype was recorded many times. The rearrangement joins TRBV7-8 to TRBJ2-7, with D perhaps TRBD1 (6 bases). This CDR3 contains 16 residues. Looked up from germline, CDR1 is SGHVS and CDR2 is FQNEAQ. Trimming took off 7 bases at V and 4 bases at J, with 23 bases between the two ends. The CDR3 nucleotides read TGTGCCAGCATACCACTGCCCGAGACAGGTCTGTACGAGCAGTACTTC. Its protein is CASIPLPETGLYEQYF.

This clonotype was counted ten times or more. This chain connects TRBV5-1 to TRBJ2-1; maybe TRBD2 (5 bases). Germline CDR1 and CDR2: SGHRS and YFSETQ. CDR3 length equals 13 residues. The ends were cut back, 4 bases at V and 5 bases at J, with 10 bases in the middle. CDR3 in amino acids: CASSITRNNEQFF. CDR3 nucleotides: TGCGCCAGCAGCATTACTAGGAACAATGAGCAGTTCTTC.

This clonotype was found many times. V is TRBV18 and J is TRBJ1-6; no clear D gene. The germline V gene encodes CDR1 KGHSH and CDR2 LQKENI. This CDR3 has 14 amino acids. Trimming shortened V by 1 base and J by 10 bases, and 11 bases separated the two germline ends. The CDR3 loop reads CASSPQGADSPLHF. The CDR3, as DNA: TGTGCCAGCTCACCACAGGGTGCGGACTCACCCCTCCACTTT. Supplemented by reference TRBV18 and TRBJ1-6, the full variable domain reads NAGVMQNPRHLVRRRGQEARLRCSPMKGHSHVYWYRQLPEEGLKFMVYLQKENIIDESGMPKERFSAEFPKEGPSILRIQQVVRGDSAAYFCASSPQGADSPLHFGNGTRLTVT.